This paragraph covers one TCR beta chain sequence. Antigen unknown. CDR1 MNHNS and CDR2 SASEGT come from the germline V gene. V was pared by 8 bases and J by 3 bases, with 3 bases of the junction left unmatched. The CDR3 consists of 14 residues. Profiled with immunoSEQ multiplex PCR; TCRdb holds only in-frame clones, not every one. The table shows approximately 70,000 clones, with 89% occurring only once. This sample is drawn from a study of graft-versus-host responses after intestinal transplantation. Study background: Recipients were all induced with anti-thymocyte globulin, then given tacrolimus and steroids for 3 to 4 years.

General study points: Within the allografts of patients who had graft-donor T cell macrochimerism, graft-versus-host to host-versus-graft clonal ratios were high. GvH clones were found in recipient marrow; some appeared first in ileum or blood. Early after transplant, HvG declines were associated with peak levels of circulating GvH clones.

The sequence was obtained from a human donor who received an intestinal transplant. The rearrangement uses TRBV6-1 and TRBJ2-1; TRBD2 matches at 11 bases. Sequencing used unstimulated CD8+ T cells sorted from spleen or lymph node cells, obtained before intestinal transplant. CDR3 DNA: TGTGCCAGCGGAGGACTAGCGGGCTACAATGAGCAGTTCTTC. The encoded protein is CASGGLAGYNEQFF.